The 26 T cell receptor beta chains below all came from one sample that was sequenced in a study of radiotherapy plus CTLA-4 blockade in lung cancer. Data came from immunoSEQ multiplex PCR; TCRdb stores just in-frame clones and leaves some out. The sample contains roughly 62,000 clones, 76% of which appear only once. Source: peripheral blood, taken from a patient treated with radiotherapy plus ipilimumab. Receptor source: a human donor with non-small cell lung cancer who had a complete response to radiotherapy plus ipilimumab.

This clone was seen a few times. The CDR3 protein is CASSLGGGAAYEQYF. The CDR3 nucleotides are TGTGCCAGCAGCTTAGGCGGGGGGGCCGCCTACGAGCAGTACTTC. The chain couples TRBV7-2 to TRBJ2-7; 9 bases align to TRBD2. Germline trimming cut 1 base from V and 2 bases from J; bases unmatched to any gene: 3. From germline, CDR1 is SGHTA and CDR2 FQGNSA. This CDR3 region has 15 residues.

The chain employs TRBV7-9 and TRBJ2-1; 7 bases are a match to TRBD2. There are 14 residues in the CDR3. Germline V gives CDR1 SEHNR, CDR2 FQNEAQ (reference sequence). Trimming took 5 bases from V and 7 from J; bases not matched to a gene: 8. The CDR3 here is CASSATRGGNEQFF. The CDR3 DNA reads TGTGCCAGCAGCGCCACGCGGGGAGGGAATGAGCAGTTCTTC.

For this clone: Within the sample, other DNA sequences also encode this same CDR3. The chain links TRBV5-1 to TRBJ1-1; TRBD1 aligns across 7 bases. The germline V gene encodes CDR1 SGHRS and CDR2 YFSETQ. This CDR3 has 14 residues. The V gene end was trimmed by 1 base and the J gene end by 0 bases; junction bases not matched to a gene: 0. In DNA, the CDR3 is TGCGCCAGCAGCTTGACAGGGGTGAACACTGAAGCTTTCTTT. Its translation is CASSLTGVNTEAFF.

This rearrangement joins TRBV5-4 to TRBJ2-5; D remains unclear. CDR3 size: 13 residues. The V end lost 0 bases, the J end lost 6 bases, and 9 bases lay between the germline ends. Germline V gene lookup returns CDR1 SGHNT and CDR2 YYREEE (reference sequence). CDR3 region: CASSLESVKTQYF. CDR3 nucleotides: TGTGCCAGCAGCTTGGAGTCGGTAAAGACCCAGTACTTC.

The chain is built from TRBV6-5 and TRBJ1-2; D is perhaps TRBD1 (6 bases). The ends were cut back, 4 bases at V and 4 bases at J, with 10 bases in the middle. The CDR3 is made up of 13 amino acids. CDR1 and CDR2 from the germline V gene are MNHEY and SVGAGI. As DNA, the CDR3 is TGTGCCAGCAGTTCAGGGGCTGGCTATGGCTACACCTTC. Translated: CASSSGAGYGYTF.

The rearrangement joins TRBV30 to TRBJ1-1; D call uncertain. From germline, CDR1 is GTSNPN and CDR2 SVGIG (reference sequence). V was pared by 5 bases and J by 0 bases, with 16 bases between. The CDR3 has 15 amino acids. The CDR3 protein is CAWGVGGSVNTEAFF. The CDR3 nucleotides read TGTGCCTGGGGGGTCGGAGGATCCGTGAACACTGAAGCTTTCTTT.

The chain uses TRBV19 and TRBJ2-1; D not certain. V lost 2 bases and J 4 bases, leaving 6 bases between the germline ends. The CDR3 length is 13 residues. The germline gives CDR1 LNHDA, CDR2 SQIVND (reference sequence). Here the CDR3 reads CASSISVYNEQFF. CDR3 DNA: TGTGCCAGTAGTATATCGGTTTACAATGAGCAGTTCTTC.

The genes are TRBV6-5 and TRBJ1-2, with D perhaps TRBD1 (5 bases). The CDR3 is 13 residues long. Trimming removed 2 bases at V and 3 bases at J, with 7 bases between. Per the germline V gene, CDR1 is MNHEY and CDR2 is SVGAGI. The CDR3 coding sequence is TGTGCCAGCAGTTACGGGGGGGACTATGGCTACACCTTC. Translation gives CASSYGGDYGYTF.

The V call is TRBV11-2, the J call TRBJ2-3; the match to TRBD1 covers 7 bases. The length of the CDR3 is 17 residues. The V and J ends lost 5 bases and 0 bases, in that order; junction bases with no gene match: 11. Per the germline V gene, CDR1 is SGHAT and CDR2 is FQNNGV. CDR3 loop: CASSLRQGTFSTDTQYF. CDR3 coding DNA: TGTGCCAGCAGCCTGAGACAGGGAACCTTTAGCACAGATACGCAGTATTTT.

CDR3 protein: CASSPGQVYNSPLHF. CDR3 nucleotide sequence: TGCGCCAGCAGCCCAGGACAGGTCTATAATTCACCCCTCCACTTT. The chain joins TRBV4-3 to TRBJ1-6, with TRBD1 identical over 7 bases. V was clipped by 4 bases and J by 3 bases; unmatched bases: 3. The CDR3 consists of 15 residues. The germline V gene has CDR1 LGHNA and CDR2 YSLEER.

This chain uses TRBV15 with TRBJ2-1; D unclear. This CDR3 contains 17 residues. Trimming took 0 bases from V and 0 from J, leaving 12 bases between them. CDR1 LNHNV and CDR2 YYDKDF come from the germline V gene (reference sequence). As DNA, the CDR3 is TGTGCCACCAGCAGAGAGGGCGTCCAGAGCTCCTACAATGAGCAGTTCTTC. It encodes CATSREGVQSSYNEQFF.

J is TRBJ1-4 and V is TRBV15; no clear D gene. Germline assignment: CDR1 LNHNV and CDR2 YYDKDF (reference sequence). V lost 3 bases and J lost 4, with 15 bases in between. This CDR3 is built from 16 residues. The CDR3 DNA follows: TGTGCCACCAGCAGGGGAGGAGGAGGGCGTAATGAAAAACTGTTTTTT. Its protein product is CATSRGGGGRNEKLFF.

This chain connects TRBV5-4 to TRBJ2-1; 12 bases line up with TRBD2. J was trimmed by 10 bases and V by 4 bases; bases with no gene match: 9. CDR1 and CDR2 (germline): SGHNT, YYREEE (reference sequence). The CDR3 is made up of 15 amino acids. The CDR3 sequence: CASSPSSGGAQEQFF. The CDR3, as DNA: TGTGCCAGCAGCCCCTCTAGCGGGGGGGCACAGGAGCAGTTCTTC.

The chain couples TRBV5-5 to TRBJ2-7; D is unclear. Germline V gene data show CDR1 as SGHKS and CDR2 as YYEKEE (reference sequence). The CDR3 is 15 amino acids. The V end was cut by 4 bases, the J end by 1 base, with 15 bases between. CDR3 sequence: CASSQELAQSYEQYF. Written as DNA, the CDR3 is TGTGCCAGCAGCCAAGAATTAGCTCAATCCTACGAGCAGTACTTC.

The chain is built from TRBV2 and TRBJ1-5; no clear D. V was cut by 6 bases and J by 4 bases, with 16 bases left in between. Germline-derived CDR1 and CDR2 are SNHLY and FYNNEI. The CDR3 runs 15 residues. The CDR3 region is CASRAGGVVNQPQHF. The CDR3 region has the DNA TGTGCCAGCAGGGCCGGAGGCGTGGTGAATCAGCCCCAGCATTTT. Looking up the rest from reference TRBV2 and TRBJ1-5 gives the full variable domain: EPEVTQTPSHQVTQMGQEVILRCVPISNHLYFYWYRQILGQKVEFLVSFYNNEISEKSEIFDDQFSVERPDGSNFTLKIRSTKLEDSAMYFCASRAGGVVNQPQHFGDGTRLSIL.

The rearrangement joins TRBV7-3 to TRBJ2-7; 13 bases line up with TRBD2. The V gene's germline CDR1 is SGHTA and CDR2 FQGTGA. The CDR3 runs 15 residues. V shed 2 bases, J shed 2 bases, and the junction held 0 bases outside the gene matches. The DNA for the CDR3 is TGTGCCAGCAGCTTAGGGACTAGCGGGACCTACGAGCAGTACTTC. The encoded protein is CASSLGTSGTYEQYF.

The chain employs TRBV27 and TRBJ2-7, with D possibly TRBD1 on 6 matching bases. Germline CDR1 reads MNHEY; CDR2 reads SMNVEV (reference sequence). The V gene lost 5 bases and the J gene lost 3 bases, with 14 bases spanning the gap. The CDR3 is 14 amino acids. The CDR3 sequence is CASSPQFRGYEQYF. DNA of the CDR3: TGTGCCAGCAGTCCACAGTTCAGGGGCTACGAGCAGTACTTC.

This clone was detected only a few times. The gene calls are TRBV5-6 and TRBJ2-5; 7 nucleotides agree with TRBD2. V was pared by 0 bases and J by 5 bases, with 7 bases of the junction left unmatched. CDR3 length: 15 residues. Germline lookup yields CDR1 SGHDT and CDR2 YYEEEE. The CDR3 DNA is TGTGCCAGCAGCTTGGTCCCTAGCGGAACCGAGACCCAGTACTTC. Residues: CASSLVPSGTETQYF.

The genes are TRBV19 and TRBJ1-5; D perhaps matches TRBD1 (6 bases). CDR1 is LNHDA, CDR2 SQIVND, per germline (reference sequence). The CDR3 runs 15 residues. With 5 bases removed from V and 4 bases from J, the gap between germline ends came to 15 bases. In DNA form, the CDR3 reads TGTGCCAGTAGTCCGTTGGACAGCCTAAATCAGCCCCAGCATTTT. This codes for CASSPLDSLNQPQHF. Drawing the rest from reference TRBV19 and TRBJ1-5, the complete variable domain is DGGITQSPKYLFRKEGQNVTLSCEQNLNHDAMYWYRQDPGQGLRLIYYSQIVNDFQKGDIAEGYSVSREKKESFPLTVTSAQKNPTAFYLCASSPLDSLNQPQHFGDGTRLSIL.

Only a few counts were recorded for this clone. J is TRBJ2-2 and V is TRBV7-2; D perhaps matches TRBD2 (6 bases). The CDR3 is 16 residues long. Germline V gene data show CDR1 as SGHTA and CDR2 as FQGNSA. Trimming removed 5 bases from V and 1 base from J, with 14 bases in between. The CDR3 loop reads CASSRQGGMNTGELFF. The CDR3 coding sequence is TGTGCCAGCAGCCGCCAGGGCGGGATGAACACCGGGGAGCTGTTTTTT.

This clone has a single count. CDR3 in DNA: TGTGCCAGCAGTTCCCCCGGGACTAGCCGTGGCGGGGAGCTGTTTTTT. Translated: CASSSPGTSRGGELFF. The chain has TRBV27 and TRBJ2-2, with 9 bases fitting TRBD2. Germline CDR1 is MNHEY and CDR2 is SMNVEV (reference sequence). After removal of 4 bases from V and 7 bases from J, the junction contained 10 bases not matched to a gene. CDR3 length equals 16 residues.

V and J are TRBV29-1 and TRBJ1-5; 7 bases are shared with TRBD1. The CDR3 consists of 13 residues. Germline-derived CDR1 and CDR2 are SQVTM and ANQGSEA. J lost 3 bases, V lost 6 bases, and 5 bases had no gene match. The CDR3 loop is CSVRDSINQPQHF. In nucleotides, the CDR3 is TGCAGCGTGAGGGACAGCATCAATCAGCCCCAGCATTTT. Looking up the rest from reference TRBV29-1 and TRBJ1-5 gives the full variable domain: SAVISQKPSRDICQRGTSLTIQCQVDSQVTMMFWYRQQPGQSLTLIATANQGSEATYESGFVIDKFPISRPNLTFSTLTVSNMSPEDSSIYLCSVRDSINQPQHFGDGTRLSIL.

The table lists this clone with a count of one. The chain uses TRBV29-1 and TRBJ2-7, with 8 bases identical to TRBD1. Unmatched junction bases numbered 3, after V lost 3 bases and J lost 5 bases. CDR1 and CDR2 from the germline V gene are SQVTM and ANQGSEA. This CDR3 has 12 amino acids. CDR3 coding DNA: TGCAGCGTTGAGCAGGGGGCGGACGAGCAGTACTTC. Residues: CSVEQGADEQYF.

The gene calls are TRBV19 and TRBJ2-5; no clear D gene. The CDR3 runs 14 residues. V was cut by 1 base and J by 9 bases, with 15 bases left in between. CDR1 and CDR2 (germline): LNHDA, SQIVND (reference sequence). The CDR3 loop is CASSIVGLTFAQYF. In DNA, the CDR3 is TGTGCCAGTAGTATAGTCGGCCTGACTTTCGCCCAGTACTTC.

This chain connects TRBV10-1 to TRBJ2-3; D is possibly TRBD1 (6 bases). The CDR3 is made up of 17 amino acids. Trimming shortened V by 4 bases and J by 6 bases, and 23 bases separated the two germline ends. Germline V gene data show CDR1 as WNHNN and CDR2 as SYGVQD (reference sequence). CDR3 residues: CASSVGARDTRADTQYF. The CDR3 coding sequence is TGCGCCAGCAGTGTCGGCGCTCGGGACACCCGCGCGGATACGCAGTATTTT.

This sequence joins TRBV19 and TRBJ2-1; 11 bases align to TRBD2. Germline CDR1 is LNHDA and CDR2 is SQIVND (reference sequence). Losses at the gene ends were 5 bases for V and 8 bases for J; bases not matched to a gene: 14. The CDR3 sequence is 17 residues long. In DNA form, the CDR3 reads TGTGCCAGTAGTCAAGGGGGTAGCGGGAGGGCCTCTTATGAGCAGTTCTTC. This encodes CASSQGGSGRASYEQFF.